This is a list of T cell receptor beta chains from one sample in a study of blood T cell repertoires in COVID-19. Measured with immunoSEQ multiplex PCR; TCRdb has only the in-frame clones, and not every one. The table lists more than 400,000 clones, 75% to 90% of them singletons, with roughly 3.2% in the top ten. Sequenced sample: peripheral blood. These receptor sequences come from a human donor in a cohort sampled during active COVID-19. Both conserved end residues are part of each CDR3. A D gene is named only where the DNA matches it firmly. Some rows have no size entry. The others give once, few or many, or a class for an expanded clone.

CDR3nt,CDR3aa,abundance,v_gene,j_gene,d_gene
TGTGCCAGCTCACCTGAAGGGACAGGGAACACTGAAGCTTTCTTT,CASSPEGTGNTEAFF,NA,TRBV18,TRBJ1-1,TRBD1
TGTGCCACCACTAGCGGGTATGGTAATGAGCAGTTCTTC,CATTSGYGNEQFF,NA,TRBV12-3/TRBV12-4,TRBJ2-1,TRBD2
TGTGCCAGCAGTGACTCTAGCGGGAGGAGGAATGAGCAGTTCTTC,CASSDSSGRRNEQFF,NA,TRBV2,TRBJ2-1,TRBD2
TGTGCCAGCAGCTTAGTGCTGGACAGGGTCTACAATGAGCAGTTCTTC,CASSLVLDRVYNEQFF,NA,TRBV7-2,TRBJ2-1,TRBD1
TGTGCCAGCAGCTTGAGTACTGAAGCTTTCTTT,CASSLSTEAFF,many,TRBV7-9,TRBJ1-1,NA
TGTGCCAGTAGTATAACCCTTGCGTTGCGCGGGAAGCGCTCCTACAATGAGCAGTTCTTC,CASSITLALRGKRSYNEQFF,once,TRBV19,TRBJ2-1,NA
TGTGCCAGCAGCCAAGAGTTAAAACAGGGAAACTATGGCTACACCTTC,CASSQELKQGNYGYTF,few,TRBV4-2,TRBJ1-2,NA
TGCGCCAGCAGCCCGTCACTAGCGGGAGGGCCGATTGGGGCCAACGTCCTGACTTTC,CASSPSLAGGPIGANVLTF,NA,TRBV4-1,TRBJ2-6,TRBD2
TGTGCCTGGAGTCTCACAGGGTCTGGAAACACCATATATTTT,CAWSLTGSGNTIYF,NA,TRBV30,TRBJ1-3,NA
TGTGCCAGCTCACCCCGCGAGGGGGGGAGCACTGAAGCTTTCTTT,CASSPREGGSTEAFF,NA,TRBV18,TRBJ1-1,NA
TGTGCCAGCAGCTTAGGCGGGAGGTTCTACAATGAGCAGTTCTTC,CASSLGGRFYNEQFF,once,TRBV7-6,TRBJ2-1,TRBD2
TGTGCCAGCAGTTGGAGGGGCCGCGGACCACCGGGGGAGCAGTACTTC,CASSWRGRGPPGEQYF,NA,TRBV6-5,TRBJ2-7,NA
TGTGCCTGGAGTCATCATGAACTAGCGGATCATTTCTACGAGCAGTACTTC,CAWSHHELADHFYEQYF,once,TRBV30,TRBJ2-7,TRBD2
TGTGCCAGCAGTTACTTGTCCACTGGGGCCAACGTCCTGACTTTC,CASSYLSTGANVLTF,few,TRBV6-2/TRBV6-3,TRBJ2-6,NA
TGTGCCTCAATGAGGAGGACAGGGGATGAAAAACTGTTTTTT,CASMRRTGDEKLFF,NA,TRBV30,TRBJ1-4,TRBD1
TGCGCCCGGTTCAGGACAGGGGTATCCTACGAGCAGTACTTC,CARFRTGVSYEQYF,NA,TRBV5-1,TRBJ2-7,TRBD1
TGTGCCTGGAGTTGGGGGACAGATAGCACAGATACGCAGTATTTT,CAWSWGTDSTDTQYF,NA,TRBV30,TRBJ2-3,TRBD1
TGTGCCAGCAGCCAAGAAAGGGGGTTAGCTAGCACAGATACGCAGTATTTT,CASSQERGLASTDTQYF,NA,TRBV4-2,TRBJ2-3,NA
TGCAGCGTCGACCTAAACAGGGATCCCCTTTACTATGGCTACACCTTC,CSVDLNRDPLYYGYTF,NA,TRBV29-1,TRBJ1-2,NA